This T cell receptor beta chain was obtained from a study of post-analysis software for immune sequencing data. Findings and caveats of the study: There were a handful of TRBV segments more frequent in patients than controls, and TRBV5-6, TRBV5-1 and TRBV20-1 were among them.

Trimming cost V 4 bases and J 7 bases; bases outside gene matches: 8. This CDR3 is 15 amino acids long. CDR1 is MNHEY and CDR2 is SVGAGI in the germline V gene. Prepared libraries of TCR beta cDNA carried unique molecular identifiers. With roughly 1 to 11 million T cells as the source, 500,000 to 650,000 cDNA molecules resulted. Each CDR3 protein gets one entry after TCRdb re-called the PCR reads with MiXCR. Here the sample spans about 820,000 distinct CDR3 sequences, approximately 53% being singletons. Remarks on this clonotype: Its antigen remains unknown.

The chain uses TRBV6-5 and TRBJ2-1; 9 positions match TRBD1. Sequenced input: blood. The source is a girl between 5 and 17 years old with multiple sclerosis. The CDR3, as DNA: TGTGCCAGCAGTTTGGGACAGGGAGGCAGGAATGAGCAGTTCTTC. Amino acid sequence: CASSLGQGGRNEQFF.